This T cell receptor (beta chain) was captured in a study of T-cell memory formation after mild COVID-19. General observations from the study: Chiefly within CM and EM were the contracting CD4+ clones; CD8+ ones were within EMRA.

One entry per CDR3 protein results from TCRdb running MiXCR on the 5' RACE reads. Among about 110,000 distinct CDR3 sequences listed, about a fifth were seen once. The germline V gene has CDR1 SGHAT and CDR2 FQNNGV. The V gene end was trimmed by 8 bases and the J gene end by 12 bases; junction bases not matched to a gene: 14. The CDR3 sequence is 15 residues long. Of note for this clonotype: The antigen is not known.

Sequences were obtained from PBMCs or a T cell subset sorted from them (not recorded which). This TCR derives from a man aged 18 to 35 who had mild COVID-19 (a few samples of this study predate the infection). Cell type and time point are not known. The V and J genes are TRBV11-2 and TRBJ1-4, with 11 bases lining up with TRBD1. The CDR3 here is CASGPRDRGRGELFF. The CDR3, as DNA: TGTGCCAGCGGACCTCGGGACAGGGGGAGAGGAGAACTGTTTTTT.